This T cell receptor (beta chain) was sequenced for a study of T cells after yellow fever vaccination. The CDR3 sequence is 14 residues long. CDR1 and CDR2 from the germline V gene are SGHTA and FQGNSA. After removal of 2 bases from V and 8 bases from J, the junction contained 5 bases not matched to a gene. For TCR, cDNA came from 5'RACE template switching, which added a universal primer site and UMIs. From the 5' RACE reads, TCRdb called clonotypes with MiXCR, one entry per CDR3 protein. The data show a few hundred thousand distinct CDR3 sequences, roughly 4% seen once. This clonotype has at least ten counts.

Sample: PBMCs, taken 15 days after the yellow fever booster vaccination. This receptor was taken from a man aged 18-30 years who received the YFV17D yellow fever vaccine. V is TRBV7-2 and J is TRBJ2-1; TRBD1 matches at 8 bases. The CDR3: CASSLWDRRDEQFF. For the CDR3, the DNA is TGTGCCAGCAGCTTATGGGACAGGAGGGATGAGCAGTTCTTC. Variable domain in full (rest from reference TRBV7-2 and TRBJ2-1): GAGVSQSPSNKVTEKGKDVELRCDPISGHTALYWYRQSLGQGLEFLIYFQGNSAPDKSGLPSDRFSAERTGGSVSTLTIQRTQQEDSAVYLCASSLWDRRDEQFFGPGTRLTVL.